The TCR beta chain described here comes from a study of T cell changes during pregnancy in multiple sclerosis. The V and J ends lost 6 bases and 1 base respectively, with 19 bases between them. CDR1 LNHDA and CDR2 SQIVND come from the germline V gene (reference sequence). The CDR3 is 18 amino acids. Clones were read by immunoSEQ multiplex PCR, and TCRdb kept only the in-frame ones, dropping some. The sample lists 30,000 to 40,000 clones; around 90% were seen once. The rearrangement links TRBV19 to TRBJ2-6; D may be TRBD2 (5 bases). The sequence was obtained from a female donor in good health, enrolled as a control in a pregnancy study. This material consisted of CD4+ T cells from peripheral blood mononuclear cells, taken in the third trimester of pregnancy. CDR3 bases: TGTGCCAGTAGCCCTGGGTCGGGGTTTTCTTCTGGGGCCAACGTCCTGACTTTC. Encoded protein: CASSPGSGFSSGANVLTF.